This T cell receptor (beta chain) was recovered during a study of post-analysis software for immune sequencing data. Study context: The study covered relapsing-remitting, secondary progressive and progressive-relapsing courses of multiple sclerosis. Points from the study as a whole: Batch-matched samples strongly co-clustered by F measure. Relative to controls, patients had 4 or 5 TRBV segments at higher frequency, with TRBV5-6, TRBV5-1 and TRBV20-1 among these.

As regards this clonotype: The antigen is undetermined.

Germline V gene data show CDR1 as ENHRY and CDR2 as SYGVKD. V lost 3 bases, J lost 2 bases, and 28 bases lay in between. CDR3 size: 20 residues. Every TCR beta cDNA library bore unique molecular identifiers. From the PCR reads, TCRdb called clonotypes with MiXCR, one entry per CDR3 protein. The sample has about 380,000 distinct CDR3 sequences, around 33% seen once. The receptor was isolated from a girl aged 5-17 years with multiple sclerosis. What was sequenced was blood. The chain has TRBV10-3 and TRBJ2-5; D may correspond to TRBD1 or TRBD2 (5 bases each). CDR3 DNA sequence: TGTGCCATCAGTGATAGTGTTTTGGGGACCGGGACGGAATTTCAAGAGACCCAGTACTTC. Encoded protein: CAISDSVLGTGTEFQETQYF.